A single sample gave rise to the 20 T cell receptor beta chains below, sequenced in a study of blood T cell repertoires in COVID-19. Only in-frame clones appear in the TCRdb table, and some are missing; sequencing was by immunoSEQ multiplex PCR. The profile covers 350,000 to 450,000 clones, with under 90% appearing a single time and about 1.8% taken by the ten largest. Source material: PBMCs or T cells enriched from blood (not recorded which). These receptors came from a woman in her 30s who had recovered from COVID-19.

The CDR3 reads CASSQPGVGNQPQHF. CDR3 nucleotide sequence: TGTGCCAGCAGCCAGCCAGGGGTTGGCAATCAGCCCCAGCATTTT. The genes are TRBV7-9 and TRBJ1-5, with D possibly being TRBD1 (6 bases). Trimming shortened V by 5 bases and J by 2 bases, and 13 bases separated the two germline ends. The germline CDR1 and CDR2 sequences are SEHNR and FQNEAQ (reference sequence). The CDR3 covers 15 residues.

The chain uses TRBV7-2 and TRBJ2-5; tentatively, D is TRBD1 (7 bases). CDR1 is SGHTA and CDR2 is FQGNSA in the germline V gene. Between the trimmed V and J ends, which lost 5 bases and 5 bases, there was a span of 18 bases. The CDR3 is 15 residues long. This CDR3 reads CASSIPQGGLETQYF. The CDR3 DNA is TGTGCCAGCAGCATCCCCCAGGGGGGTTTGGAGACCCAGTACTTC.

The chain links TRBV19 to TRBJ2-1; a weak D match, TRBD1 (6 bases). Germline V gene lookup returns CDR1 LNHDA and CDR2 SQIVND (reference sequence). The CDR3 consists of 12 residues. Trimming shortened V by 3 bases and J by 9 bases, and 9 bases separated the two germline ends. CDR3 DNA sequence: TGTGCCAGTAGTATCAAAGGGGGTGAGCAGTTCTTC. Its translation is CASSIKGGEQFF.

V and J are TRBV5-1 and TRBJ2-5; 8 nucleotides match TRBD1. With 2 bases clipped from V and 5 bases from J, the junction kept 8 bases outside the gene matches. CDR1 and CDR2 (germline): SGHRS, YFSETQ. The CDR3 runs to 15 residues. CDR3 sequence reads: CASSFRAGGFETQYF. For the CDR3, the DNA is TGCGCCAGCAGCTTTCGCGCAGGGGGCTTCGAGACCCAGTACTTC.

The CDR3 sequence is CASSSPGQLYEQYF. As DNA, the CDR3 is TGTGCCAGCAGTTCCCCGGGACAGCTTTACGAGCAGTACTTC. The chain employs TRBV28 and TRBJ2-7; the match to TRBD1 covers 7 bases. The length of the CDR3 is 14 residues. The junction had 7 bases not matched to a gene; V was cut back by 4 bases and J by 4 bases. Germline CDR1 and CDR2: MDHEN and SYDVKM. The complete variable domain, with remaining parts taken from reference TRBV28 and TRBJ2-7, reads DVKVTQSSRYLVKRTGEKVFLECVQDMDHENMFWYRQDPGLGLRLIYFSYDVKMKEKGDIPEGYSVSREKKERFSLILESASTNQTSMYLCASSSPGQLYEQYFGPGTRLTVT.

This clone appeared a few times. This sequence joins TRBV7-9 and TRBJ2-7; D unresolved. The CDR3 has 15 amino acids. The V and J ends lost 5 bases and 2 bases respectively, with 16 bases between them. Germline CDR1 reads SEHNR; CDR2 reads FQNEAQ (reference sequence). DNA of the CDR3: TGTGCCAGCAGCCAAAGCAACGTACTGACCTACGAGCAGTACTTC. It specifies CASSQSNVLTYEQYF.

This CDR3 reads CATSDLETQYF. The CDR3 DNA reads TGTGCCACCAGTGATCTAGAGACCCAGTACTTC. The genes are TRBV24-1 and TRBJ2-5; no clear D gene. The length of the CDR3 is 11 residues. Germline loops: CDR1 KGHDR, CDR2 SFDVKD. V was shortened by 3 bases and J by 4 bases, with 2 bases between the two germline ends.

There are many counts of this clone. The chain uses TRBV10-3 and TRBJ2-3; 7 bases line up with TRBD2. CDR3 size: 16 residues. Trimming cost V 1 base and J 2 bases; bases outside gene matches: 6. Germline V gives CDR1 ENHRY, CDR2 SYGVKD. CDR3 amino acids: CAISEFRAGVTDTQYF. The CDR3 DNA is TGTGCCATCAGTGAGTTCAGGGCGGGAGTCACAGATACGCAGTATTTT.

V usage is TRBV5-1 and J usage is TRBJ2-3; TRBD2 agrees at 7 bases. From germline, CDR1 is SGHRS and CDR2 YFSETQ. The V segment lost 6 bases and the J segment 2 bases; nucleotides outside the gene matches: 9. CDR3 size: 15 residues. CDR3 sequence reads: CASTLGGRVTDTQYF. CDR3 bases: TGCGCCAGCACCCTTGGCGGGAGAGTCACAGATACGCAGTATTTT.

The CDR3 loop reads CASSQRTRGAFF. The CDR3 bases are TGCGCCAGCAGCCAACGGACTCGAGGAGCTTTCTTT. The genes are TRBV5-1 and TRBJ1-1; no definite D call. The V and J ends lost 4 bases and 10 bases respectively, with 14 bases between them. This CDR3 has 12 residues. Looked up from germline, CDR1 is SGHRS and CDR2 is YFSETQ. The variable domain in full, with the rest retrieved from reference TRBV5-1 and TRBJ1-1, is KAGVTQTPRYLIKTRGQQVTLSCSPISGHRSVSWYQQTPGQGLQFLFEYFSETQRNKGNFPGRFSGRQFSNSRSEMNVSTLELGDSALYLCASSQRTRGAFFGQGTRLTVV.

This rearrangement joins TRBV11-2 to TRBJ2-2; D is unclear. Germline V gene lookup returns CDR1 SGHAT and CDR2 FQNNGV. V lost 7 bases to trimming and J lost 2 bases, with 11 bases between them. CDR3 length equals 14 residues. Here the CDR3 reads CASNKVPNTGELFF. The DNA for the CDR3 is TGTGCCAGCAACAAAGTTCCCAACACCGGGGAGCTGTTTTTT.

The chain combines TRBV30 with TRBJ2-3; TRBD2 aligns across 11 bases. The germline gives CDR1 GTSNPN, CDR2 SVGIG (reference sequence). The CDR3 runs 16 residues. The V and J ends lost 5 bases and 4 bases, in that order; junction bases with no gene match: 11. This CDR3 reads CAWEPYDSGRADTQYF. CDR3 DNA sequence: TGTGCCTGGGAGCCCTACGATAGCGGGAGGGCAGATACGCAGTATTTT.

The DNA of the CDR3 is TGTGCCACCAGCGCGTCCGGGACAGTACAAGAGACCCAGTACTTC. Residues: CATSASGTVQETQYF. The gene calls are TRBV15 and TRBJ2-5; 7 positions agree with TRBD1. Germline assignment: CDR1 LNHNV and CDR2 YYDKDF (reference sequence). This CDR3 has 15 amino acids. The trim removed 5 bases at V and 2 bases at J, leaving 8 bases unmatched.

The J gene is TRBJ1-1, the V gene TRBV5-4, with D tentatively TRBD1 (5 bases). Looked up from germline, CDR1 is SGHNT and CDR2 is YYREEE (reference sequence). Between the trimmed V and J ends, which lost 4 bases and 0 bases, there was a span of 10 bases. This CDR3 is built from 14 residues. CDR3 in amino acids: CASSPLTVNTEAFF. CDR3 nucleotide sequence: TGTGCCAGCAGCCCCTTGACAGTGAACACTGAAGCTTTCTTT.

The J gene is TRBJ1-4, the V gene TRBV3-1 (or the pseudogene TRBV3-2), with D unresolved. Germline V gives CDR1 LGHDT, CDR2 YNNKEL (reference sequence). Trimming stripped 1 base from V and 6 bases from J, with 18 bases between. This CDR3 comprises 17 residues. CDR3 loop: CASSQVPPRRGYEKLFF. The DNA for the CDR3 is TGTGCCAGCAGCCAAGTACCGCCCAGACGGGGTTATGAAAAACTGTTTTTT.

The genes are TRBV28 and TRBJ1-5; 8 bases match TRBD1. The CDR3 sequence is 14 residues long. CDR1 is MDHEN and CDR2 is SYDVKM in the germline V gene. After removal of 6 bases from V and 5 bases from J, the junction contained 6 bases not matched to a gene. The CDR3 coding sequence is TGTGCCAGCAGCCCGGGACAGGACCATCAGCCCCAGCATTTT. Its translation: CASSPGQDHQPQHF.

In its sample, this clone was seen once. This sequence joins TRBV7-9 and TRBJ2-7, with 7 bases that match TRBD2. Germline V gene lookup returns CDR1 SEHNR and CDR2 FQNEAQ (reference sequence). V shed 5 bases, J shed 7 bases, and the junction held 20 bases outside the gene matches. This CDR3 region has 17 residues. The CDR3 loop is CASSPGGIASGREEQYF. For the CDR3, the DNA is TGTGCCAGCAGCCCCGGAGGGATTGCTAGCGGCCGGGAGGAGCAGTACTTC.

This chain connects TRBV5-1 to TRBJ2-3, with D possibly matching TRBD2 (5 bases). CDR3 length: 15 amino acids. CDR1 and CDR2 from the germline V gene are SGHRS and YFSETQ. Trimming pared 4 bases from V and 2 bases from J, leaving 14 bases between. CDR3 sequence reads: CASSPGIAFTDTQYF. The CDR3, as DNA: TGCGCCAGCAGCCCGGGGATAGCCTTCACAGATACGCAGTATTTT.

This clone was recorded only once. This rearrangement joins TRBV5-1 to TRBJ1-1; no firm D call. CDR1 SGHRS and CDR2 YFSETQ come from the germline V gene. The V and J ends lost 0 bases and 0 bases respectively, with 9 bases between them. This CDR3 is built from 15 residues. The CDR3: CASSLDGQMNTEAFF. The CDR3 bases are TGCGCCAGCAGCTTGGATGGTCAGATGAACACTGAAGCTTTCTTT.

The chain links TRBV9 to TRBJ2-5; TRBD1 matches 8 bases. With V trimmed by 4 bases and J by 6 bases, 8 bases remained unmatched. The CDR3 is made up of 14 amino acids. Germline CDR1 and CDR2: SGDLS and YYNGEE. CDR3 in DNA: TGTGCCAGCAGCACCGACCAGGGGGCCAAGACCCAGTACTTC. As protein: CASSTDQGAKTQYF.